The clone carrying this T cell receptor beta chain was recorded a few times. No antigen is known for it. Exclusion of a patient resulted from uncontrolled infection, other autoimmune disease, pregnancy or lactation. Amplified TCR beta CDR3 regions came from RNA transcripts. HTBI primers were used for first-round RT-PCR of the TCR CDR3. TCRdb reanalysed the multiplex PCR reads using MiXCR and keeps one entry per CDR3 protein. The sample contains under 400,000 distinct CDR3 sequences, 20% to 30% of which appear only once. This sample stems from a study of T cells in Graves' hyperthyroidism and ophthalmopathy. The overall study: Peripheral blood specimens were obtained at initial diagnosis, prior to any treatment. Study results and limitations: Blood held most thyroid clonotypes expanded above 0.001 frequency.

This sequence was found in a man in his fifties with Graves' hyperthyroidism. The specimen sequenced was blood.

As DNA, the CDR3 is TGTGCCTCCGTGTATTTACAGGGAACTCGCCCCCTCGAACGCTATGGCTACACCTTC. Protein product: CASVYLQGTRPLERYGYTF. The chain joins TRBV6-6 to TRBJ1-2; D perhaps matches TRBD1 (6 bases). The CDR3 loop spans 19 amino acids. V dropped 11 bases and J dropped 4 bases, with 35 bases sitting between them. Germline CDR1 and CDR2: MNHNY and SVGAGI (reference sequence).